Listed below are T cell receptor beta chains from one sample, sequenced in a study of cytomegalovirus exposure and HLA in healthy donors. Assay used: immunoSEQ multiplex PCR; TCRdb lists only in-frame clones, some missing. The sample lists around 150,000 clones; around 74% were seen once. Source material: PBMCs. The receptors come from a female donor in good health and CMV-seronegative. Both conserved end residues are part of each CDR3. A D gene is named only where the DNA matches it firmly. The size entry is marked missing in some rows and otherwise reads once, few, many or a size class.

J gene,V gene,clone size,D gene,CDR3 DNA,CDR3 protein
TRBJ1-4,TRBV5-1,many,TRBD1,TGCGCCAGCAGGAATGACAGGGAACATAATGAAAAACTGTTTTTT,CASRNDREHNEKLFF
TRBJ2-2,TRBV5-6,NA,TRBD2,TGTGCCAGCAGCTTGATATTAGCGGGGGTCACCGGGGAGCTGTTTTTT,CASSLILAGVTGELFF
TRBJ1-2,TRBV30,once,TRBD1,TGTGCCTGGAGTGTGGGACAGGCATCGGGCTACACCTTC,CAWSVGQASGYTF
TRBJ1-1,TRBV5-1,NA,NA,TGCGCCAGCAGCTTAGCCAGGGCGAACACTGAAGCTTTCTTT,CASSLARANTEAFF
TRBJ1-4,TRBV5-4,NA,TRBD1,TGTGCCAGCAGCTTTGGGACAGATGAAAAACTGTTTTTT,CASSFGTDEKLFF
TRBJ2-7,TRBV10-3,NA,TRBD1,TGTGCCATCAAGGACGGGACAGGCCCCTCCGAGCAGTACTTC,CAIKDGTGPSEQYF
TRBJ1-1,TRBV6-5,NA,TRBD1,TGTGCCAGCAGCGACAGGGTGGGGGCTGAAGCTTTCTTT,CASSDRVGAEAFF
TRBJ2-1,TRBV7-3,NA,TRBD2,TGTGCCAGCAGTTCAAGCGGGGATGAGCAGTTCTTC,CASSSSGDEQFF
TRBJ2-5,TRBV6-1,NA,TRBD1,TGTGCCAGCAGTGCCTGGGACAGGGTCGTGAGGGAGACCCAGTACTTC,CASSAWDRVVRETQYF
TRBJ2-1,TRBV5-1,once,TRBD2,TGCGCCAGCAGCTCTTACGGGACTAGCGAATACAATGAGCAGTTCTTC,CASSSYGTSEYNEQFF
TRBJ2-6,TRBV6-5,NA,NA,TGTGCCAGTACAGGTCCTGGGGCCAACGTCCTGACTTTC,CASTGPGANVLTF
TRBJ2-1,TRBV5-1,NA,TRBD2,TGCGCCAGCAGCGCGGGGGGCGGGGTTATTGAGCAGTTCTTC,CASSAGGGVIEQFF
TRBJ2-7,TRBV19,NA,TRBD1,TGTGCCAGTAGTATAGGACAGGGGAGCTCCTACGAGCAGTACTTC,CASSIGQGSSYEQYF
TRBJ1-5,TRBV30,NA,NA,TGTGCCTGGAGTGTTTGGGGCGGGGATAATCAGCCCCAGCATTTT,CAWSVWGGDNQPQHF
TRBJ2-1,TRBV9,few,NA,TGTGCCAGCAGCGCGACTAGGGAAGCGCAGTTCTTC,CASSATREAQFF
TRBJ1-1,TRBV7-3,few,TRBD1,TGTGCCAGCAGCCTTCAAACAGGGGGATTGAACACTGAAGCTTTCTTT,CASSLQTGGLNTEAFF
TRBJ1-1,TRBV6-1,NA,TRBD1,TGTGCCAGCAGGGATCGGCAGGGGGTCCCTGAAGCTTTCTTT,CASRDRQGVPEAFF
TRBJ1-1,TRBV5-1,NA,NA,TGCGCCAGCAGCTTCACAGGTAACTCCTTGAACACTGAAGCTTTCTTT,CASSFTGNSLNTEAFF
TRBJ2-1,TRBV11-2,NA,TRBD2,TGTGCCAGCAGCTCTTGGACTAGGATTAACGATGAGCAGTTCTTC,CASSSWTRINDEQFF
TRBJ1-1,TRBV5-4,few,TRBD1,TGTGCCAGCAGCTTGGGGCCCACAGGGGGAGAGACTGAAGCTTTCTTT,CASSLGPTGGETEAFF
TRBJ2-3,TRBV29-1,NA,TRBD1,TGCAGCGGCTACCGGGACCTACAGGGGGATACGCAGTATTTT,CSGYRDLQGDTQYF
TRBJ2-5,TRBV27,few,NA,TGTGCCAGCAGTTTAGAGGGACACCCCCAAGAGACCCAGTACTTC,CASSLEGHPQETQYF
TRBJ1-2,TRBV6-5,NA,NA,TGTGCCAGCAGTTACTCGCCAGGATACTATGGCTACACCTTC,CASSYSPGYYGYTF
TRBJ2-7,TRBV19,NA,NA,TGTGCCAGTAGTACCGGTTGGACTGACCACGAGCAGTACTTC,CASSTGWTDHEQYF
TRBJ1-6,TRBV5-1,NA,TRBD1,TGCGCCAGCAGCTTGCAGGGGGCGGGCAATTCACCCCTCCACTTT,CASSLQGAGNSPLHF
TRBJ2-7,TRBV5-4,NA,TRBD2,TGTGCCAGCAGCCCCACGGGAGGACTCTCCTACGAGCAGTACTTC,CASSPTGGLSYEQYF
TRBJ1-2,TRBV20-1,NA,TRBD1,TGCAGTGCTACCAGGGGGGATGGCTACACCTTC,CSATRGDGYTF
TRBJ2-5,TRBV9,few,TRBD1,TGTGCCAGCAGCGCAGGGGACAGCTCGTTGGAGACCCAGTACTTC,CASSAGDSSLETQYF
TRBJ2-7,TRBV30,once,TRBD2,TGTGCCTCGGGACTAAGATTCTACGAGCAGTACTTC,CASGLRFYEQYF
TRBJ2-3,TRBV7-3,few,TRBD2,TGTGCCAGCAGCCCTACTACTAGCGGGAGCACAGATACGCAGTATTTT,CASSPTTSGSTDTQYF
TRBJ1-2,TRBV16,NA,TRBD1,TGTGCCAGCAGCCAAGCGGAAGGGACAGGTGTGGATGGCTACACCTTC,CASSQAEGTGVDGYTF
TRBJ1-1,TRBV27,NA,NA,TGTGCCAGCAGTTGGGCCATGAACACTGAAGCTTTCTTT,CASSWAMNTEAFF